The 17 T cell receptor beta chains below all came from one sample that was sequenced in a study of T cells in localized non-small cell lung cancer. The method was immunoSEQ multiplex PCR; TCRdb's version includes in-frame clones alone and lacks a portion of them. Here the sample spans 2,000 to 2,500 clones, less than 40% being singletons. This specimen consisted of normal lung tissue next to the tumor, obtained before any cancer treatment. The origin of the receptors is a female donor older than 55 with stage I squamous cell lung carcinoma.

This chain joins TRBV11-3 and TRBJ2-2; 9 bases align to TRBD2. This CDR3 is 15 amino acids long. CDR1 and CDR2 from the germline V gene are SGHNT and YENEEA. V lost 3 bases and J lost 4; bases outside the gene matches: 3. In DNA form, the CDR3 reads TGTGCCAGCAGCTTGCGGGGGGGCAGCACCGGGGAGCTGTTTTTT. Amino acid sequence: CASSLRGGSTGELFF.

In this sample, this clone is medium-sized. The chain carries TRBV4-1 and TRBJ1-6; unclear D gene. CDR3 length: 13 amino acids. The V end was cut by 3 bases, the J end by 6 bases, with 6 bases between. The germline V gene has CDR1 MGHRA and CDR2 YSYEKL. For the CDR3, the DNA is TGCGCCAGCAGCCAGGGGATTAATTCACCCCTCCACTTT. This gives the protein CASSQGINSPLHF.

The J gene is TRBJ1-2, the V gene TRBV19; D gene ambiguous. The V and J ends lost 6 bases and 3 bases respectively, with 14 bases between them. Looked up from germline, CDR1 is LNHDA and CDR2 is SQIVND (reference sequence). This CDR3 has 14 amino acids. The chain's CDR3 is CASRLGPGHYGYTF. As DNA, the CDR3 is TGTGCCAGTAGACTTGGACCCGGTCACTATGGCTACACCTTC.

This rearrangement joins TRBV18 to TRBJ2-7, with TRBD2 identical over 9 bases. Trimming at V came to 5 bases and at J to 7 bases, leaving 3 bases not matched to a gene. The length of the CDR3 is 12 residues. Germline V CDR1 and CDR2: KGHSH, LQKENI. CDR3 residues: CASSSLAGEQYV. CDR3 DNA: TGTGCCAGCTCATCCCTAGCGGGGGAGCAGTACGTC.

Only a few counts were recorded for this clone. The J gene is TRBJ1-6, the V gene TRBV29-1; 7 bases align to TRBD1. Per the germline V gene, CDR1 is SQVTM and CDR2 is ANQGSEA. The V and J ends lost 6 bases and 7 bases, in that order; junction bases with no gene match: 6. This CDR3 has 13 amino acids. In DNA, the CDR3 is TGCAGCGTCCGGACAGGAATAAATTCACCCCTCCACTTT. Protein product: CSVRTGINSPLHF.

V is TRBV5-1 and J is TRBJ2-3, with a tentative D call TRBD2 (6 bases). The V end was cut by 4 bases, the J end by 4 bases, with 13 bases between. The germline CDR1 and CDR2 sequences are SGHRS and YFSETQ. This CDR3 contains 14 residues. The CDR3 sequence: CASSPWGEADTQYF. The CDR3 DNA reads TGCGCCAGCAGCCCCTGGGGGGAGGCAGATACGCAGTATTTT.

CDR3 bases: TGTGCCACCAAGGGGAACAGGTATGGAACAGATACGCAGTATTTT. Protein: CATKGNRYGTDTQYF. The chain links TRBV28 to TRBJ2-3, with D maybe TRBD1 (5 bases). Germline-derived CDR1 and CDR2 are MDHEN and SYDVKM. V lost 10 bases and J 3 bases, leaving 20 bases between the germline ends. This CDR3 is 15 amino acids long.

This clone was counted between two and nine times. CDR3: CASSPTGSGYTF. In DNA, the CDR3 is TGTGCCAGCAGCCCAACAGGGTCTGGCTACACCTTC. The chain employs TRBV6-8 and TRBJ1-2; D perhaps matches TRBD1 (6 bases). V was clipped by 6 bases and J by 7 bases, with 12 bases between them. Germline loops: CDR1 MNHGY, CDR2 SAAAGT. CDR3 length equals 12 residues.

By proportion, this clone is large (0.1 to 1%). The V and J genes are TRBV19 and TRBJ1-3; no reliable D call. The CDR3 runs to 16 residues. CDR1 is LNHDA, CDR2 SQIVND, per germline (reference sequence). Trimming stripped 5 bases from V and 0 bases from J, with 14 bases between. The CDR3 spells CASSGRHESSGNTIYF. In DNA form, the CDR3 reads TGTGCCAGTAGTGGTCGACACGAGTCCTCTGGAAACACCATATATTTT. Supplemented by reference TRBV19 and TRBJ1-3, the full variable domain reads DGGITQSPKYLFRKEGQNVTLSCEQNLNHDAMYWYRQDPGQGLRLIYYSQIVNDFQKGDIAEGYSVSREKKESFPLTVTSAQKNPTAFYLCASSGRHESSGNTIYFGEGSWLTVV.

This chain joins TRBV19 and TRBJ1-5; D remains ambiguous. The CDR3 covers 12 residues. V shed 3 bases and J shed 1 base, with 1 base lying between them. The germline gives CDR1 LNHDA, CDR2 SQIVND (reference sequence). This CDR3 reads CASSMSNQPQHF. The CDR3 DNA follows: TGTGCCAGTAGTATGAGCAATCAGCCCCAGCATTTT.

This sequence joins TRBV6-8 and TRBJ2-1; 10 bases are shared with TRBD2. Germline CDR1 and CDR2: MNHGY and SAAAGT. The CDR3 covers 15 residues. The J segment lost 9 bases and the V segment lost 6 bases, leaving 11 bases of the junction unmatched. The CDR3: CASRVAGGSFREQFF. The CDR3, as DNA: TGTGCCAGCAGGGTAGCGGGAGGTTCCTTTCGTGAGCAGTTCTTC.

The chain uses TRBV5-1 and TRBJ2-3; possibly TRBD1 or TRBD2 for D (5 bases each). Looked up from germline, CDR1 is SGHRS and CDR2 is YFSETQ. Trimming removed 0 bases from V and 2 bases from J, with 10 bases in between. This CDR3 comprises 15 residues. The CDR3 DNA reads TGCGCCAGCAGCTTGGTGGGGACCACCACAGATACGCAGTATTTT. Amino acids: CASSLVGTTTDTQYF.

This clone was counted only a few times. CDR3 amino acids: CAWSVRGARGNTIYF. Here the CDR3 DNA reads TGTGCCTGGAGTGTACGGGGGGCGCGCGGAAACACCATATATTTT. The genes are TRBV30 and TRBJ1-3, with D perhaps matching TRBD1 (6 bases). Germline-derived CDR1 and CDR2 are GTSNPN and SVGIG (reference sequence). The CDR3 runs to 15 residues. The ends were cut back, 0 bases at V and 4 bases at J, with 13 bases in the middle.

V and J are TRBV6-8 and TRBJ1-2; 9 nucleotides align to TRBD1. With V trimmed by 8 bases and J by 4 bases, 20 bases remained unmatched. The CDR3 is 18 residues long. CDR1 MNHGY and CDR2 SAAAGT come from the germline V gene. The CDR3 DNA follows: TGTGCCAGCCGAGGGGCAGGAACAGGGGGCTCGGAGAGCTATGGCTACACCTTC. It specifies CASRGAGTGGSESYGYTF.

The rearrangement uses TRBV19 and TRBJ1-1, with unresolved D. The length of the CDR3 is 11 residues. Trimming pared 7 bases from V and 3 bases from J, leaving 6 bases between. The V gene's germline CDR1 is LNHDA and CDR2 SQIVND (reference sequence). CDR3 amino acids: CASTSYTEAFF. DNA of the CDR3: TGTGCCAGTACCTCCTACACTGAAGCTTTCTTT.

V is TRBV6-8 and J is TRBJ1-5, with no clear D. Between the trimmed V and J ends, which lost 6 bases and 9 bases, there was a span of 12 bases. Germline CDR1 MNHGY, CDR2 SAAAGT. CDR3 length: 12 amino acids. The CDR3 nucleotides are TGTGCCAGCAGCCGAGGTGTGGGGCCCCAGCATTTT. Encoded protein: CASSRGVGPQHF.

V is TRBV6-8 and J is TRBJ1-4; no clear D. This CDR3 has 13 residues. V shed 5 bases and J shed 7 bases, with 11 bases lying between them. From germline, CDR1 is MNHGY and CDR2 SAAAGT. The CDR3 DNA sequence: TGTGCCAGCAGTGCACGGTCGGTTGAAAAACTGTTTTTT. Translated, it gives CASSARSVEKLFF.